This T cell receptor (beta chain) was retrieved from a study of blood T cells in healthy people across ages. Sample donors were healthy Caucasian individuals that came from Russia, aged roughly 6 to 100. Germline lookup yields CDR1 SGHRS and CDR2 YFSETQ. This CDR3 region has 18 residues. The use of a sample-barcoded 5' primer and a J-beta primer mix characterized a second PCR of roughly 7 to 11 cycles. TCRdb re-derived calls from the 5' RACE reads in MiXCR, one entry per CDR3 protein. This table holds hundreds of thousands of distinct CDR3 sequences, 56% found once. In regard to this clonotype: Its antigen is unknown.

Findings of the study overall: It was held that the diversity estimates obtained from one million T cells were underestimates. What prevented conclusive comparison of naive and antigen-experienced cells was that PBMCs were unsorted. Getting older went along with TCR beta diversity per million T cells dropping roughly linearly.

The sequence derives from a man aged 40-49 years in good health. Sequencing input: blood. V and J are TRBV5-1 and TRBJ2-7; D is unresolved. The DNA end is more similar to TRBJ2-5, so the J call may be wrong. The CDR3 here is CASSQARDGPFGWETQYF. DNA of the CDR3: TGCGCCAGCAGCCAGGCTAGGGATGGTCCGTTTGGTTGGGAGACCCAGTACTTC.